This entry lists 5 T cell receptor beta chains sequenced from one sample in a study of spatial heterogeneity in lung cancer. From the 5' RACE reads, TCRdb called clonotypes with MiXCR, one entry per CDR3 protein. The profile shows 90,000 or so distinct CDR3 sequences, about 9.4% of them singletons. Described time point: sample taken at primary tumor resection. Without sorting, whole RNA was sequenced from tumor, nontumor lung or frozen PBMC. Sequenced here: PBMCs, sampled at surgery. These receptors were obtained from a male donor with early-stage non-small cell lung cancer.

Ten or more counts support this clonotype. This sequence joins TRBV7-9 and TRBJ2-1; D is ambiguous. This CDR3 spans 13 amino acids. Trimming took 0 bases from V and 9 from J, leaving 9 bases between them. Germline lookup yields CDR1 SEHNR and CDR2 FQNEAQ (reference sequence). CDR3 protein: CASSLARSGEQFF. The CDR3 coding sequence is TGTGCCAGCAGCTTAGCTAGGTCGGGTGAGCAGTTCTTC.

This clonotype was seen ten or more times. The chain is built from TRBV20-1 and TRBJ2-1; 12 bases align to TRBD2. Germline CDR1 and CDR2: DFQATT and SNEGSKA (reference sequence). This CDR3 has 15 residues. Unmatched junction bases numbered 8, after V lost 3 bases and J lost 8 bases. This CDR3 reads CSASRASGGADEQFF. As DNA, the CDR3 is TGCAGTGCTAGTCGGGCTAGCGGGGGGGCGGATGAGCAGTTCTTC.

This clonotype was observed at least ten times. The chain has TRBV28 and TRBJ1-2, with D possibly TRBD1 on 5 matching bases. The ends were cut back, 3 bases at V and 7 bases at J, with 12 bases in the middle. The CDR3 has 13 residues. Looked up from germline, CDR1 is MDHEN and CDR2 is SYDVKM. This CDR3 is CASSFSGRGGYTF. Here the CDR3 DNA reads TGTGCCAGCAGTTTCTCGGGACGTGGTGGCTACACCTTC.

Many counts were recorded for this clonotype. CDR3: CASSLSGSGYEQYF. The CDR3 region has the DNA TGTGCCAGCAGTTTAAGCGGGAGTGGCTACGAGCAGTACTTC. V is TRBV28 and J is TRBJ2-7, with 8 bases that match TRBD2. V lost 2 bases and J lost 3; bases outside the gene matches: 3. Germline assignment: CDR1 MDHEN and CDR2 SYDVKM. CDR3 length equals 14 residues.

This clonotype appeared many times. The chain couples TRBV6-2 or TRBV6-3 to TRBJ2-7; D unresolved. Germline CDR1 MNHEY, CDR2 SVGEGT. This CDR3 is 15 amino acids long. The V end was cut by 0 bases, the J end by 2 bases, with 11 bases between. This CDR3 reads CASSYSDVPTYEQYF. CDR3 nucleotide sequence: TGTGCCAGCAGTTACTCGGACGTCCCAACCTACGAGCAGTACTTC.